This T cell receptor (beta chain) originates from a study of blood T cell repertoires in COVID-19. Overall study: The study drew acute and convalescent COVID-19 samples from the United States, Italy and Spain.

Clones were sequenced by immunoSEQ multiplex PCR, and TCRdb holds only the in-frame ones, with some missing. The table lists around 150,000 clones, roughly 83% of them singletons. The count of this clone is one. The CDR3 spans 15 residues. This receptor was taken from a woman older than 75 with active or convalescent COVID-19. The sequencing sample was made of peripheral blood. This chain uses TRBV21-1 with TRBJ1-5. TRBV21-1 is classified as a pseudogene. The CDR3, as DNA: TGTGCCACGGAAAGGACGGGGAAGGGCAATCAGCCCCAGCATTTT. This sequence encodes CATERTGKGNQPQHF.